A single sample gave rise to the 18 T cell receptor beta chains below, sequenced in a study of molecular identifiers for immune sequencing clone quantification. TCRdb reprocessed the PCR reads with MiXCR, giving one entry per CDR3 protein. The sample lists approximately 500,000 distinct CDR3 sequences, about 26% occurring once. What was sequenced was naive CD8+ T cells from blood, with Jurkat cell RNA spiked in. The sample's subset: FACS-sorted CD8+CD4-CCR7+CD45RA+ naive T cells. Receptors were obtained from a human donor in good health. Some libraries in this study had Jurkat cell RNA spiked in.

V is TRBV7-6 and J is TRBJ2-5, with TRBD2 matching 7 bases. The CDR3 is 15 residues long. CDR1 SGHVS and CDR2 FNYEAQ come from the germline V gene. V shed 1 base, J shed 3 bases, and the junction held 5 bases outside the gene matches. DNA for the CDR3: TGTGCCAGCAGCTTAGTTCCGGCGGGGGAAGAGACCCAGTACTTC. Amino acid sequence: CASSLVPAGEETQYF.

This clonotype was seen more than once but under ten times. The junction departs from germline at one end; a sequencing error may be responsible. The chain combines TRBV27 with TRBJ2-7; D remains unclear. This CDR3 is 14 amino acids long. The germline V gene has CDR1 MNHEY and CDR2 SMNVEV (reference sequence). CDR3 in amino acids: CASSLLVSPYAQYF. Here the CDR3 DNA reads TGTGCCAGCAGTTTATTGGTTAGCCCCTACGCGCAGTACTTC.

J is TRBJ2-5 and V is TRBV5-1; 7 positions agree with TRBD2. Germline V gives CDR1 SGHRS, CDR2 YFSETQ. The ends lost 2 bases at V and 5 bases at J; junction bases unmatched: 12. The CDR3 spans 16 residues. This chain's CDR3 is CASSFGGGPSFETQYF. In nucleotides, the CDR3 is TGCGCCAGCAGCTTTGGGGGAGGGCCGAGTTTCGAGACCCAGTACTTC.

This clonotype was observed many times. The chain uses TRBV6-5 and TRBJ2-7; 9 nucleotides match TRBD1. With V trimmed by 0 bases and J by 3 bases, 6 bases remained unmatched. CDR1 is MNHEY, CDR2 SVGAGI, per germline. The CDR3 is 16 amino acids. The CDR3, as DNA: TGTGCCAGCAGTTACTCGAAATCGACAGGGGGCTACGAGCAGTACTTC. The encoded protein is CASSYSKSTGGYEQYF.

CDR3 sequence reads: CASSSRAGIIYQETQYF. CDR3 nucleotide sequence: TGTGCCAGCAGTTCCCGAGCGGGAATAATCTACCAAGAGACCCAGTACTTC. The chain recombines TRBV27 with TRBJ2-5, with 7 positions matching TRBD2. The CDR3 spans 17 residues. The J segment lost 0 bases and the V segment lost 4 bases, leaving 11 bases of the junction unmatched. Germline V gene lookup returns CDR1 MNHEY and CDR2 SMNVEV (reference sequence).

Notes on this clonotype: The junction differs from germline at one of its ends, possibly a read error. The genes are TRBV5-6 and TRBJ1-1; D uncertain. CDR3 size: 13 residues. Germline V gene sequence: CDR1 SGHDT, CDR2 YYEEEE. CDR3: CAGSLRAGTEAFF. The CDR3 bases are TGTGCCGGCAGCTTGCGCGCGGGTACTGAAGCTTTCTTT.

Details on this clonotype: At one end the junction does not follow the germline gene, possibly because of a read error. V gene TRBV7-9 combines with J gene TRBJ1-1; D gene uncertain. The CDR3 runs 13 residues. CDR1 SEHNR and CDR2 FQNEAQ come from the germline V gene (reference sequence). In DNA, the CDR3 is TGTGCCAGCAGCTGTGTGGAGAACACTGAAGCTGTCTTT. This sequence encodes CASSCVENTEAVF.

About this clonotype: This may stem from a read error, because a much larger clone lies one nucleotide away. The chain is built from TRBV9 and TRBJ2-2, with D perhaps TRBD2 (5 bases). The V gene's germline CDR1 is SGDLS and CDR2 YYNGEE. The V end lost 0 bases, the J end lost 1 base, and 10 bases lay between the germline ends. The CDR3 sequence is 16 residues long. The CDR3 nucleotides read TGTGCCAGCAGCGTAGAGTCTAGCTGGAACACCGGGGAGCTGTTTTTT. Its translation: CASSVESSWNTGELFF. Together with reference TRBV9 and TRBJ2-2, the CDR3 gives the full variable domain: DSGVTQTPKHLITATGQRVTLRCSPRSGDLSVYWYQQSLDQGLQFLIQYYNGEERAKGNILERFSAQQFPDLHSELNLSSLELGDSALYFCASSVESSWNTGELFFGEGSRLTVL.

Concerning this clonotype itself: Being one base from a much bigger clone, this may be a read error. The CDR3 sequence: CASSFDTCEQYF. CDR3 coding DNA: TGCGCCAGCAGCTTCGACACCTGCGAGCAGTACTTC. The chain carries TRBV5-1 and TRBJ2-7; the D is unclear. The CDR3 is made up of 12 amino acids. Per the germline V gene, CDR1 is SGHRS and CDR2 is YFSETQ. Trimming took off 2 bases at V and 6 bases at J, with 9 bases between the two ends.

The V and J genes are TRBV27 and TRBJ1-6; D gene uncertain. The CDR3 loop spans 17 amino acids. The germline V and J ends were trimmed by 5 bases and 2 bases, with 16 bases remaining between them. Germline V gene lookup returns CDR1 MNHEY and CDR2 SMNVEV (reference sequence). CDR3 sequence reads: CASSPSSGVTYNSPLHF. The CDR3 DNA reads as TGTGCCAGCAGTCCGAGTTCTGGGGTCACCTATAATTCACCCCTCCACTTT.

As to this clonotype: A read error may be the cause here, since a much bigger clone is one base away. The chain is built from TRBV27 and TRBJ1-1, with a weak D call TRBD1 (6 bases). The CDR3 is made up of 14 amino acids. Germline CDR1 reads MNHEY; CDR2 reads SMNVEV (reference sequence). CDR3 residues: CASSLRGSGTEASF. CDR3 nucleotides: TGTGCCAGCAGTCTAAGGGGGTCGGGCACTGAAGCTTCCTTT.

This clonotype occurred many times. DNA for the CDR3: TGCGCCAGCAGCTCCTCAGGGGGATCTACAGATACGCAGTATTTT. This translates into CASSSSGGSTDTQYF. The chain is built from TRBV4-3 and TRBJ2-3, with 7 bases fitting TRBD1. V was clipped by 5 bases and J by 3 bases; unmatched bases: 8. This CDR3 region has 15 residues. Germline values: CDR1 LGHNA, CDR2 YSLEER.

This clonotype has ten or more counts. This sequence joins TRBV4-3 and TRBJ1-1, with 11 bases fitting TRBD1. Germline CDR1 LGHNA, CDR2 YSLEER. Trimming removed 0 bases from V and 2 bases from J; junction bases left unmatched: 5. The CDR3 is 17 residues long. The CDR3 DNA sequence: TGCGCCAGCAGCCAAGATAGGACAGGGGGCTTTAACACTGAAGCTTTCTTT. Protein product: CASSQDRTGGFNTEAFF.

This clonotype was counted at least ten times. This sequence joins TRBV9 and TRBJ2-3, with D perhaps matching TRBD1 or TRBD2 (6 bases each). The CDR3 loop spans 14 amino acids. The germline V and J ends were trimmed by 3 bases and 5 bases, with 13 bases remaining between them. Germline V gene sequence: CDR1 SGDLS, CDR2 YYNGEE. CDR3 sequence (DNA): TGTGCCAGCAGCGCAGAGGGGGAGGTAGATACGCAGTATTTT. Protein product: CASSAEGEVDTQYF.

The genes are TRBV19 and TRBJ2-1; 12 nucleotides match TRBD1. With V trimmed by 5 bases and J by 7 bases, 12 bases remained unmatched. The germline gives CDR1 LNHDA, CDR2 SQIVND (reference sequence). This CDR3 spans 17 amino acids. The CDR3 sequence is CASSYLTGQGAPNEQFF. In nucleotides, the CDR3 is TGTGCCAGTAGTTACCTCACGGGACAGGGGGCGCCTAATGAGCAGTTCTTC.

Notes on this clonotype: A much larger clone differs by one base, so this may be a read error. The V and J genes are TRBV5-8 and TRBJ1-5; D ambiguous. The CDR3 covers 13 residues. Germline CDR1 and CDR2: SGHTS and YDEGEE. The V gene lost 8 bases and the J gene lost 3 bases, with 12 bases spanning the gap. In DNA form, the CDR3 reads TGTGCCAGAAGACGGGTCGCCAATCAGCCCCAGCATTTT. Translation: CARRRVANQPQHF.

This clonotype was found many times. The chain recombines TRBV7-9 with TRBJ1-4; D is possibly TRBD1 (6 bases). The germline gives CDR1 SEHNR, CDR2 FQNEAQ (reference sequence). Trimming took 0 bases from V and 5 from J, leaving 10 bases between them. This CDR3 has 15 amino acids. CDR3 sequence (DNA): TGTGCCAGCAGCTTAGCGCCTAGGGGGAATGAAAAACTGTTTTTT. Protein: CASSLAPRGNEKLFF.

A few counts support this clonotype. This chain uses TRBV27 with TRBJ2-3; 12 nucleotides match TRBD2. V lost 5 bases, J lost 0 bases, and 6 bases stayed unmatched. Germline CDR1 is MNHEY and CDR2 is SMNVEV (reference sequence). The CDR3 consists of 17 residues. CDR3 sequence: CASSRGLAGTSTDTQYF. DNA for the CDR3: TGTGCCAGCAGTAGAGGACTAGCGGGAACCAGCACAGATACGCAGTATTTT.